This passage covers 30 T cell receptor beta chains from one sample sequenced in a study of blood T cell repertoires in COVID-19 (dated by TCRdb to between 2020 and 2021). The protocol used for the library was the immunoSEQ multiplex PCR assay. Entries here come from immuneACCESS through TCRdb and include only in-frame sequences with V and J called. Some clones fail to appear in such tables; in the studies checked, an unresolved V gene covers under half of the shortfall, and the cause of the remainder is unknown. Here the sample has 180,000 or so clones; around 84% occur a single time. The ten top clones hold roughly 15% of the sample. Sequences were obtained from peripheral blood. The receptors shown here come from a woman in her 70s with COVID-19, enrolled during active disease.

In this sample, this clone turned up once. The DNA for the CDR3 is TGTGCCACAGGGGGCGGGAGAATCTCCAATGAGCAGTTCTTC. Translated, it gives CATGGGRISNEQFF. This chain connects TRBV6-6 to TRBJ2-1, with a possible D match to TRBD1 (8 bases). Germline-derived CDR1 and CDR2 are MNHNY and SVGAGI (reference sequence). The CDR3 has 14 amino acids. V was pared by 10 bases and J by 6 bases, with 19 bases between.

The J gene is TRBJ1-3, the V gene TRBV7-2; TRBD1 matches 8 bases. V was clipped by 5 bases and J by 4 bases; unmatched bases: 7. Germline assignment: CDR1 SGHTA and CDR2 FQGNSA. This CDR3 is built from 15 residues. Here the CDR3 reads CASSLQGAAGNTIYF. In DNA, the CDR3 is TGTGCCAGCAGCCTTCAGGGGGCGGCCGGAAACACCATATATTTT.

Turning to this clone: Other DNA sequences in the same sample also yield this CDR3. The V gene is TRBV5-1, the J gene TRBJ2-5, with 12 bases matching TRBD1. Trimming removed 4 bases from V and 4 bases from J; junction bases left unmatched: 8. The CDR3 has 16 amino acids. Germline CDR1 and CDR2: SGHRS and YFSETQ. The DNA of the CDR3 is TGCGCCAGCAGCCGAGGTGGGACAGGGGGCGCAGAGACCCAGTACTTC. This encodes CASSRGGTGGAETQYF.

The genes are TRBV19 and TRBJ1-5, with D possibly matching TRBD1 (5 bases). The CDR3 loop spans 16 amino acids. Germline V gives CDR1 LNHDA, CDR2 SQIVND (reference sequence). V dropped 7 bases and J dropped 3 bases, with 19 bases sitting between them. The CDR3 is CASTRLGGEPNQPQHF. The CDR3 bases are TGTGCCAGTACCCGCCTTGGAGGGGAACCCAATCAGCCCCAGCATTTT.

J is TRBJ1-5 and V is TRBV30; 10 bases align to TRBD1. The CDR3 consists of 14 residues. Germline lookup yields CDR1 GTSNPN and CDR2 SVGIG (reference sequence). With V trimmed by 4 bases and J by 4 bases, 4 bases remained unmatched. The CDR3 DNA follows: TGTGCCTGGACGCAGGACAGGGGGAATCAGCCCCAGCATTTT. As protein: CAWTQDRGNQPQHF.

V and J are TRBV5-6 and TRBJ1-1, with D possibly being TRBD1 (5 bases). The CDR3 runs to 13 residues. CDR1 and CDR2 from the germline V gene are SGHDT and YYEEEE. V lost 0 bases to trimming and J lost 6 bases, with 9 bases between them. The CDR3 is CASSLAGGAEAFF. As DNA, the CDR3 is TGTGCCAGCAGCTTGGCCGGGGGAGCTGAAGCTTTCTTT.

This chain connects TRBV27 to TRBJ2-3; 7 positions match TRBD2. The CDR3 runs to 15 residues. Per germline, CDR1 MNHEY and CDR2 SMNVEV (reference sequence). J lost 2 bases, V lost 3 bases, and 5 bases had no gene match. The CDR3 bases are TGTGCCAGCAGTTTTTCACGGGGGGTCACAGATACGCAGTATTTT. Translation gives CASSFSRGVTDTQYF.

This clone was observed a single time. The V and J genes are TRBV11-1 and TRBJ2-5; 7 bases are a match to TRBD1. The CDR3 has 14 residues. The germline V gene has CDR1 SGHAT and CDR2 FQDESV (reference sequence). V shed 1 base and J 5 bases; nucleotides not matched to a gene: 4. The chain's CDR3 is CASSLEGALETQYF. CDR3 sequence (DNA): TGTGCCAGCAGCTTAGAGGGGGCCTTGGAGACCCAGTACTTC. Full variable domain (outside the CDR3, taken from reference TRBV11-1 and TRBJ2-5): EAEVAQSPRYKITEKSQAVAFWCDPISGHATLYWYRQILGQGPELLVQFQDESVVDDSQLPKDRFSAERLKGVDSTLKIQPAELGDSAMYLCASSLEGALETQYFGPGTRLLVL.

The chain uses TRBV5-6 and TRBJ1-1, with D perhaps matching TRBD1 (5 bases). Trimming took 0 bases from V and 10 from J, leaving 10 bases between them. The germline V gene has CDR1 SGHDT and CDR2 YYEEEE. The CDR3 contains 12 residues. The CDR3 loop is CASSLAGGRAFF. CDR3 in DNA: TGTGCCAGCAGCTTGGCCGGGGGTAGAGCTTTCTTT.

This clone has a handful of counts. V is TRBV18 and J is TRBJ1-1, with D possibly being TRBD1 (5 bases). Trimming cost V 6 bases and J 5 bases, with 16 bases left between them. The length of the CDR3 is 14 residues. The V gene's germline CDR1 is KGHSH and CDR2 LQKENI. CDR3 coding DNA: TGTGCCAGCTCGCTCCAGGGATCGGAAACTGAAGCTTTCTTT. Amino acids: CASSLQGSETEAFF.

A few counts support this clone. The chain is built from TRBV28 and TRBJ1-4, with D uncertain. The CDR3 is made up of 15 amino acids. Per germline, CDR1 MDHEN and CDR2 SYDVKM. V gave up 5 bases and J gave up 0 bases, with 10 bases separating them. The CDR3 region is CASSAPRATNEKLFF. As DNA, the CDR3 is TGTGCCAGCAGTGCCCCGAGAGCAACTAATGAAAAACTGTTTTTT.

This clone turned up a few times. This CDR3 is also generated by other DNA sequences in the sample. The gene calls are TRBV7-2 and TRBJ2-7; D might be TRBD2 (6 bases). CDR3 length: 15 amino acids. The V gene lost 2 bases and the J gene lost 3 bases, with 14 bases spanning the gap. CDR1 is SGHTA and CDR2 is FQGNSA in the germline V gene. The CDR3 nucleotides read TGTGCCAGCAGCTTAAATGGGGCGGGAATCTACGAGCAGTACTTC. Protein: CASSLNGAGIYEQYF.

This CDR3 reads CASSRSQGQGGDTQYF. CDR3 DNA sequence: TGTGCCAGCAGCCGATCCCAGGGACAGGGGGGGGATACGCAGTATTTT. The chain joins TRBV5-4 to TRBJ2-3; 11 positions match TRBD1. The trim removed 4 bases at V and 6 bases at J, leaving 10 bases unmatched. The V gene's germline CDR1 is SGHNT and CDR2 YYREEE (reference sequence). The CDR3 extends over 16 amino acids.

The chain has TRBV19 and TRBJ2-2; D is ambiguous. The germline V and J ends were trimmed by 3 bases and 7 bases, with 9 bases remaining between them. The CDR3 runs 13 residues. The V gene's germline CDR1 is LNHDA and CDR2 SQIVND (reference sequence). The CDR3 is CASSIQASGELFF. Written as DNA, the CDR3 is TGTGCCAGTAGTATTCAAGCTAGCGGGGAGCTGTTTTTT. The variable domain in full, completed from reference TRBV19 and TRBJ2-2, reads DGGITQSPKYLFRKEGQNVTLSCEQNLNHDAMYWYRQDPGQGLRLIYYSQIVNDFQKGDIAEGYSVSREKKESFPLTVTSAQKNPTAFYLCASSIQASGELFFGEGSRLTVL.

The rearrangement joins TRBV5-1 to TRBJ2-2, with 9 bases aligning to TRBD1. CDR1 and CDR2 from the germline V gene are SGHRS and YFSETQ. The CDR3 extends over 16 amino acids. The trim removed 3 bases at V and 1 base at J, leaving 4 bases unmatched. As DNA, the CDR3 is TGCGCCAGCAGCTCACAGGGGGCTGAGAACACCGGGGAGCTGTTTTTT. Translated: CASSSQGAENTGELFF.

The chain couples TRBV27 to TRBJ2-7; D may be TRBD1 (6 bases). The CDR3 extends over 11 amino acids. Trimming took off 4 bases at V and 6 bases at J, with 7 bases between the two ends. Germline V gene lookup returns CDR1 MNHEY and CDR2 SMNVEV (reference sequence). The CDR3 reads CASSSGVEQYV. CDR3 DNA: TGTGCCAGCAGTTCAGGGGTCGAGCAGTACGTC.

The chain couples TRBV6-4 to TRBJ1-2; TRBD1 matches at 8 bases. The CDR3 runs 14 residues. Germline CDR1 and CDR2: MRHNA and SNTAGT. V was clipped by 0 bases and J by 8 bases; unmatched bases: 5. In nucleotides, the CDR3 is TGTGCCAGCAGTGACTCGACAGGGGCGGGAGGCTACACCTTC. Encoded protein: CASSDSTGAGGYTF.

The CDR3 loop is CASSLSSWSGANVLTF. The CDR3 region has the DNA TGTGCCAGCAGTTTATCGTCATGGAGTGGGGCCAACGTCCTGACTTTC. The chain links TRBV27 to TRBJ2-6; no reliable D call. CDR1 and CDR2 (germline): MNHEY, SMNVEV (reference sequence). The CDR3 contains 16 residues. Trimming removed 0 bases from V and 3 bases from J, with 9 bases in between.

This rearrangement joins TRBV11-3 to TRBJ2-5; D is ambiguous. Germline V lookup: CDR1 SGHNT, CDR2 YENEEA. The CDR3 length is 14 residues. V was clipped by 1 base and J by 2 bases, with 8 bases between them. This CDR3 is CASSLGVAQETQYF. For the CDR3, the DNA is TGTGCCAGCAGCTTAGGAGTAGCTCAAGAGACCCAGTACTTC.

This clone was picked up one time. The chain carries TRBV11-1 and TRBJ2-7, with 13 bases that match TRBD2. CDR3 length: 16 residues. The germline V gene encodes CDR1 SGHAT and CDR2 FQDESV (reference sequence). Trimming removed 5 bases from V and 4 bases from J; junction bases left unmatched: 8. The CDR3 protein is CASSPGGTSGKYEQYF. In DNA form, the CDR3 reads TGTGCCAGCAGCCCAGGAGGGACTAGCGGGAAGTACGAGCAGTACTTC.

The rearrangement uses TRBV12-3 or TRBV12-4 and TRBJ1-2, with D perhaps TRBD1 (6 bases). Trimming shortened V by 5 bases and J by 6 bases, and 13 bases separated the two germline ends. There are 13 residues in the CDR3. The CDR3 DNA reads as TGTGCCAGCAGTATAACAGGGAGTGATGGCTACACCTTC. Residues: CASSITGSDGYTF.

The V gene is TRBV28, the J gene TRBJ1-2; 9 nucleotides match TRBD1. Germline CDR1 reads MDHEN; CDR2 reads SYDVKM. This CDR3 has 14 residues. V lost 4 bases to trimming and J lost 4 bases; unmatched junction nucleotides: 4. CDR3 region: CASSSGDRVYGYTF. The CDR3 DNA reads TGTGCCAGCAGTTCCGGGGACAGGGTCTATGGCTACACCTTC.

The V and J genes are TRBV4-1 and TRBJ1-2; possibly TRBD1 for D (5 bases). Germline V gene data show CDR1 as MGHRA and CDR2 as YSYEKL. V dropped 1 base and J dropped 6 bases, with 12 bases sitting between them. The CDR3 is 14 amino acids. The CDR3 region is CASSQALLGDGYTF. In DNA form, the CDR3 reads TGCGCCAGCAGCCAAGCCCTTTTAGGGGATGGCTACACCTTC.

This clone was seen at least ten times. The chain carries TRBV2 and TRBJ1-5, with D perhaps matching TRBD1 (5 bases). The V gene lost 5 bases and the J gene lost 2 bases, with 16 bases spanning the gap. CDR3 length: 16 residues. The germline V gene encodes CDR1 SNHLY and CDR2 FYNNEI. The DNA for the CDR3 is TGTGCCAGCAGTAGAGAACAGGCTCGTGGCAATCAGCCCCAGCATTTT. It encodes CASSREQARGNQPQHF.

This clone showed up just once. The chain combines TRBV2 with TRBJ1-4; D possibly corresponds to TRBD1 (6 bases). Between the trimmed V and J ends, which lost 7 bases and 1 base, there was a span of 10 bases. Germline V gives CDR1 SNHLY, CDR2 FYNNEI. The CDR3 length is 14 residues. The CDR3 coding sequence is TGTGCCAGCATCCTAGGGGGAACTAATGAAAAACTGTTTTTT. Translating gives CASILGGTNEKLFF.

The chain joins TRBV7-7 to TRBJ2-3, with no clear D. Looked up from germline, CDR1 is SSHAT and CDR2 is FNYEAQ (reference sequence). V was clipped by 5 bases and J by 2 bases, with 8 bases between them. CDR3 length: 13 amino acids. The CDR3 here is CASSQAFTDTQYF. DNA for the CDR3: TGTGCCAGCAGCCAGGCGTTCACAGATACGCAGTATTTT.

The chain is built from TRBV5-1 and TRBJ2-5; a weak D match, TRBD1 (6 bases). The V end was cut by 2 bases, the J end by 2 bases, with 10 bases between. Germline CDR1 and CDR2: SGHRS and YFSETQ. CDR3 length: 14 amino acids. This CDR3 is CASSFSGVQETQYF. CDR3 sequence (DNA): TGCGCCAGCAGCTTTTCAGGGGTACAAGAGACCCAGTACTTC.

A single count supports this clone. The gene calls are TRBV28 and TRBJ1-3; a possible D gene is TRBD1 (6 bases). Germline CDR1 MDHEN, CDR2 SYDVKM. The CDR3 length is 15 residues. V was shortened by 4 bases and J by 4 bases, with 14 bases between the two germline ends. CDR3 protein: CASSSPTGLGNTIYF. CDR3 nucleotides: TGTGCCAGCAGTTCTCCTACAGGGTTGGGAAACACCATATATTTT.

The V call is TRBV10-1, the J call TRBJ1-1; D unresolved. Between the trimmed V and J ends, which lost 6 bases and 6 bases, there was a span of 14 bases. The CDR3 runs to 13 residues. From germline, CDR1 is WNHNN and CDR2 SYGVQD (reference sequence). CDR3 residues: CASSLKINAEAFF. CDR3 bases: TGCGCCAGCAGCCTAAAGATCAACGCTGAAGCTTTCTTT.

This clone is a singleton in its sample. The V and J genes are TRBV30 and TRBJ1-5, with unresolved D. V was clipped by 0 bases and J by 4 bases, with 10 bases between them. The CDR3 is 14 amino acids. The germline CDR1 and CDR2 sequences are GTSNPN and SVGIG (reference sequence). CDR3: CAWSVFSRNQPQHF. As DNA, the CDR3 is TGTGCCTGGAGTGTATTTTCCAGGAATCAGCCCCAGCATTTT.